Listed below are T cell receptor beta chains from one sample, sequenced in a study of regulatory dendritic cells for organ transplantation. Their specific antigens are unknown. Some clones are missing from TCRdb's copy, which holds only in-frame ones; the method was immunoSEQ multiplex PCR. The sample records approximately 10,000 clones, about nine tenths being singletons. Material: naive CD8+ T cells from blood cultured with dendritic cells. Receptors originate from a human donor in good health. Each CDR3 is given with its conserved first and last residue. The order of the fields is CDR3 length, V gene, D gene, J gene, clone size, CDR3 DNA, CDR3 protein. A D gene is named only where the DNA matches it firmly. Size is stated for part of the rows, as once, few or many counts, or as a class when the clone is expanded.

CDR3 length: 14
V gene: TRBV13
D gene: TRBD2
J gene: TRBJ2-3
clone size: once
CDR3 DNA: TGTGCCAGCAGCCTACGGACTAGCGTCGATACGCAGTATTTT
CDR3 protein: CASSLRTSVDTQYF

CDR3 length: 16
V gene: TRBV28
D gene: -
J gene: TRBJ1-4
clone size: -
CDR3 DNA: TGTGCCAGCAGACTCCTAGCGGCCGGAACTAATGAAAAACTGTTTTTT
CDR3 protein: CASRLLAAGTNEKLFF

CDR3 length: 15
V gene: TRBV7-3
D gene: -
J gene: TRBJ2-3
clone size: -
CDR3 DNA: TGTGCCAGCAGCTTAACTTGGGGTAGCACAGATACGCAGTATTTT
CDR3 protein: CASSLTWGSTDTQYF

CDR3 length: 11
V gene: TRBV7-9
D gene: -
J gene: TRBJ2-1
clone size: -
CDR3 DNA: TGTGCCAGCAGCTTAAGCAATGAGCAGTTCTTC
CDR3 protein: CASSLSNEQFF

CDR3 length: 15
V gene: TRBV9
D gene: TRBD1
J gene: TRBJ1-4
clone size: -
CDR3 DNA: TGTGCCAGCAGCCTTAGGGGGCCAACTAATGAAAAACTGTTTTTT
CDR3 protein: CASSLRGPTNEKLFF

CDR3 length: 12
V gene: TRBV27
D gene: -
J gene: TRBJ2-2
clone size: once
CDR3 DNA: TGTGCCAGCTTGACAGCCACCGGGGAGCTGTTTTTT
CDR3 protein: CASLTATGELFF

CDR3 length: 15
V gene: TRBV5-1
D gene: -
J gene: TRBJ2-2
clone size: -
CDR3 DNA: TGCGCCAGCAGCTTGGTTAGCATTTACACCGGGGAGCTGTTTTTT
CDR3 protein: CASSLVSIYTGELFF

CDR3 length: 16
V gene: TRBV9
D gene: TRBD1
J gene: TRBJ1-3
clone size: -
CDR3 DNA: TGTGCCAGCTCCCCGTCGGGGGGGACAGGTGGAAACACCATATATTTT
CDR3 protein: CASSPSGGTGGNTIYF

CDR3 length: 14
V gene: TRBV27
D gene: TRBD1
J gene: TRBJ1-4
clone size: -
CDR3 DNA: TGTGCCAGCAGTACGACAGGGGGCGTTGAAAAACTGTTTTTT
CDR3 protein: CASSTTGGVEKLFF

CDR3 length: 15
V gene: TRBV12-2
D gene: -
J gene: TRBJ2-1
clone size: -
CDR3 DNA: TGTGCAAGTCCCTTTTTTGCTAGCCCATACAATGAGCAGTTCTTC
CDR3 protein: CASPFFASPYNEQFF

CDR3 length: 11
V gene: TRBV6-1
D gene: -
J gene: TRBJ2-2
clone size: -
CDR3 DNA: TGTGCCAGCACGCACACCGGGGAGCTGTTTTTT
CDR3 protein: CASTHTGELFF

CDR3 length: 16
V gene: TRBV9
D gene: TRBD2
J gene: TRBJ2-3
clone size: -
CDR3 DNA: TGTGCCAGCAGCGTAGATGGCCGCGGGGGAATAGATACGCAGTATTTT
CDR3 protein: CASSVDGRGGIDTQYF

CDR3 length: 12
V gene: TRBV11-2
D gene: -
J gene: TRBJ1-1
clone size: once
CDR3 DNA: TGTGCCAGCAGCTTGGGGAGGACTGAAGCTTTCTTT
CDR3 protein: CASSLGRTEAFF

CDR3 length: 15
V gene: TRBV5-4
D gene: -
J gene: TRBJ2-7
clone size: -
CDR3 DNA: TGTGCCAGCAGCTTCGGCAGACAGGCCTCCTACGAGCAGTACTTC
CDR3 protein: CASSFGRQASYEQYF

CDR3 length: 14
V gene: TRBV6-5
D gene: -
J gene: TRBJ2-7
clone size: -
CDR3 DNA: TGTGCCAGCAGTTACGGGGTCGGAGCCTACGAGCAGTACTTC
CDR3 protein: CASSYGVGAYEQYF

CDR3 length: 11
V gene: TRBV6-5
D gene: -
J gene: TRBJ1-1
clone size: -
CDR3 DNA: TGTGCCAGCAGTATCGGCACTGAAGCTTTCTTT
CDR3 protein: CASSIGTEAFF

CDR3 length: 15
V gene: TRBV4-3
D gene: -
J gene: TRBJ1-2
clone size: -
CDR3 DNA: TGCGCCAGCAGCCAAGATCTTCGAATGTTCTATGGCTACACCTTC
CDR3 protein: CASSQDLRMFYGYTF

CDR3 length: 14
V gene: TRBV7-6
D gene: -
J gene: TRBJ2-7
clone size: -
CDR3 DNA: TGTGCCAGCAGCTTTCGCGGGAACTCCTACGAGCAGTACTTC
CDR3 protein: CASSFRGNSYEQYF

CDR3 length: 15
V gene: TRBV7-8
D gene: TRBD2
J gene: TRBJ2-2
clone size: -
CDR3 DNA: TGTGCCAGCAGCTTTCTGCTAGCGGGACTTGGGGAGCTGTTTTTT
CDR3 protein: CASSFLLAGLGELFF

CDR3 length: 13
V gene: TRBV28
D gene: -
J gene: TRBJ2-7
clone size: -
CDR3 DNA: TGTGCCAGCAGTTTAGCCGGGACGTACGAGCAGTACTTC
CDR3 protein: CASSLAGTYEQYF

CDR3 length: 14
V gene: TRBV18
D gene: -
J gene: TRBJ2-5
clone size: -
CDR3 DNA: TGTGCCAGCTCCCCTACTAGTAACCAAGAGACCCAGTACTTC
CDR3 protein: CASSPTSNQETQYF

CDR3 length: 13
V gene: TRBV13
D gene: TRBD1
J gene: TRBJ1-3
clone size: -
CDR3 DNA: TGTGCCAGCAGCCAAGGACAGGCGAACACCATATATTTT
CDR3 protein: CASSQGQANTIYF

CDR3 length: 13
V gene: TRBV5-4
D gene: -
J gene: TRBJ1-1
clone size: -
CDR3 DNA: TGTGCCAGCAGCTTGGACAGGCACACTGAAGCTTTCTTT
CDR3 protein: CASSLDRHTEAFF

CDR3 length: 14
V gene: TRBV6-5
D gene: -
J gene: TRBJ1-1
clone size: -
CDR3 DNA: TGTGCCAGCAGTTACCAGGGAGGGAACACTGAAGCTTTCTTT
CDR3 protein: CASSYQGGNTEAFF

CDR3 length: 16
V gene: TRBV9
D gene: TRBD2
J gene: TRBJ2-1
clone size: -
CDR3 DNA: TGTGCCAGCAGCGCACTAGCGGGAGACAGACTCGGTGAGCAGTTCTTC
CDR3 protein: CASSALAGDRLGEQFF

CDR3 length: 15
V gene: TRBV7-2
D gene: -
J gene: TRBJ1-4
clone size: -
CDR3 DNA: TGTGCCAGCAGCTTATTCGGGGAACCTAATGAAAAACTGTTTTTT
CDR3 protein: CASSLFGEPNEKLFF

CDR3 length: 16
V gene: TRBV2
D gene: -
J gene: TRBJ1-2
clone size: -
CDR3 DNA: TGTGCCAGCAGTTTAGCCGGTGACACGGCTAACTATGGCTACACCTTC
CDR3 protein: CASSLAGDTANYGYTF

CDR3 length: 15
V gene: TRBV7-2
D gene: -
J gene: TRBJ2-3
clone size: -
CDR3 DNA: TGTGCCAGCAGCTTAAGATGGGCTATCACAGATACGCAGTATTTT
CDR3 protein: CASSLRWAITDTQYF

CDR3 length: 13
V gene: TRBV30
D gene: -
J gene: TRBJ1-6
clone size: -
CDR3 DNA: TGTGCCTGGAGTGTACAAGGGGATTCACCCCTCCACTTT
CDR3 protein: CAWSVQGDSPLHF

CDR3 length: 15
V gene: TRBV5-1
D gene: -
J gene: TRBJ2-7
clone size: -
CDR3 DNA: TGCGCCAGCAGCTTGGCGGGCCTCGCGGGCTACGAGCAGTACTTC
CDR3 protein: CASSLAGLAGYEQYF

CDR3 length: 14
V gene: TRBV5-4
D gene: TRBD1
J gene: TRBJ2-7
clone size: -
CDR3 DNA: TGTGCCAGCAGCTTGGTCACAGGGGCGCAAGAGCAGTACTTC
CDR3 protein: CASSLVTGAQEQYF

CDR3 length: 17
V gene: TRBV7-3
D gene: -
J gene: TRBJ1-4
clone size: -
CDR3 DNA: TGTGCCAGCAGCTTAAGAGTAGGTGCCCCGGGGAATGAAAAACTGTTTTTT
CDR3 protein: CASSLRVGAPGNEKLFF

CDR3 length: 17
V gene: TRBV28
D gene: TRBD2
J gene: TRBJ2-2
clone size: once
CDR3 DNA: TGTGCCAGCAGACCAACCACTAGCGGTCCGAACACCGGGGAGCTGTTTTTT
CDR3 protein: CASRPTTSGPNTGELFF

CDR3 length: 14
V gene: TRBV13
D gene: -
J gene: TRBJ1-4
clone size: -
CDR3 DNA: TGTGCCAGCAGCTTAGGCCCGATTGCCGGAAAACTGTTTTTT
CDR3 protein: CASSLGPIAGKLFF

CDR3 length: 12
V gene: TRBV6-6
D gene: -
J gene: TRBJ2-5
clone size: -
CDR3 DNA: TGTGCCAGCAGTAACAGGGCGGAGACCCAGTACTTC
CDR3 protein: CASSNRAETQYF

CDR3 length: 15
V gene: TRBV18
D gene: -
J gene: TRBJ2-5
clone size: -
CDR3 DNA: TGTGCCAGCTCACCGGATATAGGGCCCCAAGAGACCCAGTACTTC
CDR3 protein: CASSPDIGPQETQYF

CDR3 length: 10
V gene: TRBV20-1
D gene: -
J gene: TRBJ1-2
clone size: once
CDR3 DNA: TGCAGTGCTAGACTAGCGGGCTACACCTTC
CDR3 protein: CSARLAGYTF

CDR3 length: 14
V gene: TRBV7-8
D gene: -
J gene: TRBJ1-5
clone size: -
CDR3 DNA: TGTGCCAGCAGCCCCCCGGGGGGGGGCCAGCCCCAGCATTTT
CDR3 protein: CASSPPGGGQPQHF

CDR3 length: 15
V gene: TRBV9
D gene: -
J gene: TRBJ2-1
clone size: -
CDR3 DNA: TGTGCCAGCAGCTCGGGGACTGGCTCCTACAATGAGCAGTTCTTC
CDR3 protein: CASSSGTGSYNEQFF

CDR3 length: 15
V gene: TRBV4-2
D gene: -
J gene: TRBJ2-1
clone size: -
CDR3 DNA: TGTGCCAGCAGCTCTGCGGGGAGCTCCTACAATGAGCAGTTCTTC
CDR3 protein: CASSSAGSSYNEQFF

CDR3 length: 15
V gene: TRBV5-4
D gene: -
J gene: TRBJ1-1
clone size: once
CDR3 DNA: TGTGCCAGCAGCTACCACGGGACCGGGGGCCTTGAAGCTTTCTTT
CDR3 protein: CASSYHGTGGLEAFF